This TCR beta chain appears in the sequencing data of a study of blood T cell repertoires in COVID-19. Looking at the study overall: Collection of acute and convalescent COVID-19 samples took place in the United States, Italy and Spain. In each case, the material was cDNA or gDNA derived from T cells, B-cell-depleted T cells, or PBMCs.

Under the authors' procedure: It was from reference gene primer amplification that nucleated cell counts were estimated. Only in-frame clones appear in the TCRdb table, and some are missing; sequencing was by immunoSEQ multiplex PCR. D and trimming were read from the DNA, whereas the V and J calls and clone size are those reported in that table. The table has about 110,000 clones, just over 75% seen once. This clone was recorded only once. The junction had 8 bases not matched to a gene; V was cut back by 4 bases and J by 7 bases. From germline, CDR1 is MNHNY and CDR2 SVGAGI (reference sequence). This CDR3 has 16 residues.

Sequenced: peripheral blood. The chain recombines TRBV6-6 with TRBJ1-6, with 9 bases that match TRBD1. This receptor was identified in a woman older than 75 with acute or convalescent COVID-19. For the CDR3, the DNA is TGTGCCAGCAGTTCGGCGGGACAGGGAATGAATTCACCCCTCCACTTT. As protein: CASSSAGQGMNSPLHF.